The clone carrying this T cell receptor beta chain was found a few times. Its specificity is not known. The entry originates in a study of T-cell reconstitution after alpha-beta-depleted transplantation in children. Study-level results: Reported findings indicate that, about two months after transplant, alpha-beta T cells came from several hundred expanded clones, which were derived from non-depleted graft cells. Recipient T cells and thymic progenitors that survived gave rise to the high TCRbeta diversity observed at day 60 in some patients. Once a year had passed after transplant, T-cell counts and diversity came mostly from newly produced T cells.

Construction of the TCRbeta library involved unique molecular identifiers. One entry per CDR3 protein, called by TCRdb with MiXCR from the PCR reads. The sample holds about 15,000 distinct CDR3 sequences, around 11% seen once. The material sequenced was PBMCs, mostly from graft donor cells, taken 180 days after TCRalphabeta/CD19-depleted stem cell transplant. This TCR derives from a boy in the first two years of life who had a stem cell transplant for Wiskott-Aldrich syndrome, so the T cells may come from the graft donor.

CDR3 amino acids: CASSKRRVNTEAFF. The CDR3 region has the DNA TGTGCCAGCAGCAAAAGGCGGGTGAACACTGAAGCTTTCTTT. The gene calls are TRBV9 and TRBJ1-1; D gene uncertain. The germline V gene encodes CDR1 SGDLS and CDR2 YYNGEE. The length of the CDR3 is 14 residues. Between the trimmed V and J ends, which lost 4 bases and 0 bases, there was a span of 10 bases.